The clone carrying this T cell receptor beta chain occurred many times. The study enrolled patients aged 18 to 65 with newly diagnosed hyperthyroidism of under 2 months' duration. Diagnosis rested on symptoms, serum thyroxine and TRAb, thyroid ultrasound, and orbital computed tomography. The PBMCs had their origin in 8.5 to 10 ml of fresh peripheral blood. The data stem from a study of T cells in Graves' hyperthyroidism and ophthalmopathy. Amplified TCR beta CDR3 regions came from RNA transcripts. HTBI primers were the set used in a first-round RT-PCR of the TCR CDR3. MiXCR, run by TCRdb on the multiplex PCR reads, gives a single entry per CDR3 protein. Altogether about 360,000 distinct CDR3 sequences are present, roughly an eighth being singletons, with the ten largest covering around a tenth. The ends lost 5 bases at V and 4 bases at J; junction bases unmatched: 14. Germline-derived CDR1 and CDR2 are MNHNS and SASEGT. This CDR3 is built from 17 residues.

Material for sequencing was blood. V usage is TRBV6-1 and J usage is TRBJ1-1, with 9 bases matching TRBD1. The receptor comes from a woman between 18 and 29 years old with Graves' hyperthyroidism. The CDR3 spells CASSHPWGQGTGTEAFF. The DNA for the CDR3 is TGTGCCAGCAGTCATCCTTGGGGACAGGGTACGGGCACTGAAGCTTTCTTT.